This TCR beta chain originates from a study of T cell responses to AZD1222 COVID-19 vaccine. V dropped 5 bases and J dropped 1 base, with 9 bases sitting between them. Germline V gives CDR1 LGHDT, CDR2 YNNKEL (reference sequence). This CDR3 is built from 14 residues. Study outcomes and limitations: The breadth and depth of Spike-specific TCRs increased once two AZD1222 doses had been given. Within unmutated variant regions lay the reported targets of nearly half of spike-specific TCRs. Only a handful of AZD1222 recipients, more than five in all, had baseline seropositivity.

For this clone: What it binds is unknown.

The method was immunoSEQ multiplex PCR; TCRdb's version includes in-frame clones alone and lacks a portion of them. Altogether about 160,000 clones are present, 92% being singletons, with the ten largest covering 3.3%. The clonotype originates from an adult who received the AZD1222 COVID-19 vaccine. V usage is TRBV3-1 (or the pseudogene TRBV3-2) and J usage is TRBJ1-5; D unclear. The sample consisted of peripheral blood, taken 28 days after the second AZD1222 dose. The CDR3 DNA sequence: TGTGCCAGCAGCTCCCCCGGGAGCAATCAGCCCCAGCATTTT. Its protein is CASSSPGSNQPQHF.